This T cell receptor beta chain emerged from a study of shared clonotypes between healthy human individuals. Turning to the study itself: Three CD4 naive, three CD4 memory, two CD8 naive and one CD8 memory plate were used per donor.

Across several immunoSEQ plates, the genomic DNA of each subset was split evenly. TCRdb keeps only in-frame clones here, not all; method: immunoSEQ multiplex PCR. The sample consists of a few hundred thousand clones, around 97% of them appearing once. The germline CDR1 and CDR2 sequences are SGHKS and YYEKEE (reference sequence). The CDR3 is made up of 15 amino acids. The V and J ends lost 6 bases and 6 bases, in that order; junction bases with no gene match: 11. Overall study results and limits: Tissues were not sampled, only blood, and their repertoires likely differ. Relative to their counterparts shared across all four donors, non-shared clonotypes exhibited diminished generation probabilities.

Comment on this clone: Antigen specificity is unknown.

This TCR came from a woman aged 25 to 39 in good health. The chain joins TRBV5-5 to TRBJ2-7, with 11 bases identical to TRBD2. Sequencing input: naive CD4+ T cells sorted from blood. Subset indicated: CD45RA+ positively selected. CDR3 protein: CASTYFTSGSAEQYF. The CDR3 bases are TGTGCCAGCACCTACTTCACTAGCGGGAGCGCCGAGCAGTACTTC.